This T cell receptor (beta chain) was retrieved from a study of blood T cell repertoires in COVID-19. As originally analysed: Reference gene primer amplification gave nucleated cell count estimates. Some clones are missing from TCRdb's copy, which holds only in-frame ones; the method was immunoSEQ multiplex PCR. V, J and clone size are those of that table, while D and trimming were read from the DNA. Of around 450,000 clones in the sample, 87% were seen once. There are 13 residues in the CDR3. Looked up from germline, CDR1 is LNHDA and CDR2 is SQIVND (reference sequence). V lost 3 bases to trimming and J lost 6 bases, with 11 bases between them.

The specimen sequenced was PBMCs or T cells enriched from blood (not recorded which). The clonotype originates from a woman aged 18-29 years with acute COVID-19. The rearrangement uses TRBV19 and TRBJ1-2, with no clear D. Here the CDR3 reads CASSIPGGNGYTF. Here the CDR3 DNA reads TGTGCCAGTAGTATTCCGGGAGGGAATGGCTACACCTTC. Full variable domain (missing parts from reference TRBV19 and TRBJ1-2): DGGITQSPKYLFRKEGQNVTLSCEQNLNHDAMYWYRQDPGQGLRLIYYSQIVNDFQKGDIAEGYSVSREKKESFPLTVTSAQKNPTAFYLCASSIPGGNGYTFGSGTRLTVV.